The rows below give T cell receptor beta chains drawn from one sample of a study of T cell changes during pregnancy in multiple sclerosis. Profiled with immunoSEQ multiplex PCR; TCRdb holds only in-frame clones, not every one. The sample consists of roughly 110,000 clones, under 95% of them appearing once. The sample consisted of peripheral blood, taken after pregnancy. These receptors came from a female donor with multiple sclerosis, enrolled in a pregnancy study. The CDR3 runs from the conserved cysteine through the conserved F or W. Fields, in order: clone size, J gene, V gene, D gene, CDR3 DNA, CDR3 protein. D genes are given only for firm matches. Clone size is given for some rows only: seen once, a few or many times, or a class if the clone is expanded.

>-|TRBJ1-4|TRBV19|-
TGTGCCAGTAGCGCTCGACAGGCCTTTAATGAAAAACTGTTTTTT
CASSARQAFNEKLFF
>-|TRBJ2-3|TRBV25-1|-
TGTGCCGTCGCGAGCCATACGCAGTATTTT
CAVASHTQYF
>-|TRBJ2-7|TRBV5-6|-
TGTGCCAGCAGCTTGGCCAGCTCCTACGAGCAGTACTTC
CASSLASSYEQYF
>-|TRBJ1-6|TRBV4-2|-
TGTGCCAGCAGCCAAGGGCCTTCGGAGGGTAATTCACCCCTCCACTTT
CASSQGPSEGNSPLHF
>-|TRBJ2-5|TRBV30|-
TGTGCCTGGAGCGTAGGAGGGGGGGCCTGGGAGACCCAGTACTTC
CAWSVGGGAWETQYF
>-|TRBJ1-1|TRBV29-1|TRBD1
TGCAGCGTTGAAGATCTTGGCAGGGGGCACACTGAAGCTTTCTTT
CSVEDLGRGHTEAFF
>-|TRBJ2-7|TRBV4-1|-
TGCGCCAGCAGCCCGGTTTGGGGTAGCTGGAGGAGCTCCTACGAGCAGTACTTC
CASSPVWGSWRSSYEQYF
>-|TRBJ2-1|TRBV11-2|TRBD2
TGTGCCAGCTGGGAAGGACTAGCGGGAAGAAGACGTGTCGACAATGAGCAGTTCTTC
CASWEGLAGRRRVDNEQFF
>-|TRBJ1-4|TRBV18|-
TGTGCCAGTTCCCGGTCTAATGAAAAACTGTTTTTT
CASSRSNEKLFF
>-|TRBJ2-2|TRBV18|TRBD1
TGTGCCAGCTCAACTAACAGGGGGCCCGGGGAGCTGTTTTTT
CASSTNRGPGELFF
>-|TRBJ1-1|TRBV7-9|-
TGTGCCAGCTCCGGCACTGAAGCTTTCTTT
CASSGTEAFF
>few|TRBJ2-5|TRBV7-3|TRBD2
TGTGCCAGCAGCTCTGGCGGGGGGGCCCAAGAGACCCAGTACTTC
CASSSGGGAQETQYF
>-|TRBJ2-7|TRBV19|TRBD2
TGTGCCAGTAGTAGACTAGCCCGGGAGGGGGAGCAGTACTTC
CASSRLAREGEQYF
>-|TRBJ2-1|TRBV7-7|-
TGTGCCAGCAGCATGGGGACCAGCGGAGGGTACAATGAGCAGTTCTTC
CASSMGTSGGYNEQFF
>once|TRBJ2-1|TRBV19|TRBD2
TGTGCCAGTAGTAGGGCGGGAGGAACCTACAATGAGCAGTTCTTC
CASSRAGGTYNEQFF
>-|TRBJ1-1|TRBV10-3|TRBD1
TGTGCCATCAGTGAGAAGGGGGCGGGCACTGAAGCTTTCTTT
CAISEKGAGTEAFF
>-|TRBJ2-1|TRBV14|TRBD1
TGTGCCAGCAGCCAACCCGGGACAGTAAGCCCAAATGAGCAGTTCTTC
CASSQPGTVSPNEQFF